The clone carrying this T cell receptor (beta chain) came up once. V was pared by 4 bases and J by 6 bases, with 8 bases of the junction left unmatched. CDR1 SGHRS and CDR2 YFSETQ come from the germline V gene. The CDR3 totals 14 residues. This entry is derived from a study of OX40 agonist ivuxolimab in advanced cancers. In the study overall: Under the entry rules, prior anti-PD-1, anti-PD-L1 or anti-CTLA-4 therapy was allowed, and roughly 39% had some.

Clones were read by immunoSEQ multiplex PCR, and TCRdb kept only the in-frame ones, dropping some. The sample gives about 76,000 clones, over 75% of which show up once; approximately 0.6% is in the top ten. The source of this sequence is an adult with an advanced solid tumor such as melanoma, head and neck, liver or kidney cancer. This specimen consisted of CD4+ or CD8+ T cells sorted from blood, obtained in a trial of the OX40 agonist ivuxolimab. This chain connects TRBV5-1 to TRBJ2-5, with 8 bases aligning to TRBD2. The CDR3 loop reads CASSLNGGGQTQYF. The CDR3 DNA follows: TGCGCCAGCAGCCTGAACGGGGGGGGACAGACCCAGTACTTC.